This entry features one TCR beta chain sequence. No antigen is known for it. The assay was immunoSEQ multiplex PCR, and TCRdb's table has in-frame clones only and misses some. Of millions of clones in the sample, about 92% were seen once. This CDR3 comprises 14 residues. The germline CDR1 and CDR2 sequences are MNHEY and SMNVEV (reference sequence). The trim removed 2 bases at V and 5 bases at J, leaving 4 bases unmatched. This sample was taken from a study of shared clonotypes between healthy human individuals. Study-wide points: At large depth, rarefaction still showed sorted-subset sequencing to be incomplete. Naive CD4 clonotypes overlapped across a few donors at roughly 5.1%. Limited genetic and exposure-history diversity came from having few donors.

CD45RO-negative, CCR7-selected cells formed the naive CD8 fraction, which excluded terminally differentiated effector memory CD45RA+ cells. Adults of Caucasian background living in Nashville, Tennessee made up all donors. The rearrangement uses TRBV27 and TRBJ2-7; 9 bases are shared with TRBD1. Input material: naive CD8+ T cells from PBMCs. The TCR sequence derives from a man aged 18 to 30 in good health. Some clones in this sample may be carry-over from other donors' samples. The chain's CDR3 is CASSLRTGVDEQYF. CDR3 DNA: TGTGCCAGCAGTTTAAGGACAGGGGTTGACGAGCAGTACTTC.